This paragraph reports one T cell receptor (beta chain). The antigen is undetermined. The source of the sample is a study of radiation and T cells in renal cell carcinoma. The CDR3 sequence is 13 residues long. V gave up 6 bases and J gave up 0 bases, with 9 bases separating them. Germline-derived CDR1 and CDR2 are SQVTM and ANQGSEA. The assay was immunoSEQ multiplex PCR, and TCRdb's table has in-frame clones only and misses some. The table includes 10,000 to 15,000 clones, 30% to 40% detected once. Noted treatment: 15 Gy SBRT to primary tumor, nephrectomy 4 weeks later. General study results and limits: Top tumor clonotypes rose in blood 2 weeks post-radiation, then contracted.

The chain is built from TRBV29-1 and TRBJ2-1; perhaps TRBD2 as D (6 bases). This clonotype was sampled from a man in his sixties with renal cell carcinoma. The starting material was tumor tissue, obtained from a patient whose treatment included radiotherapy and nephrectomy. The DNA for the CDR3 is TGCAGCGTGGAGGGGAGCTCCTACAATGAGCAGTTCTTC. Translation: CSVEGSSYNEQFF.